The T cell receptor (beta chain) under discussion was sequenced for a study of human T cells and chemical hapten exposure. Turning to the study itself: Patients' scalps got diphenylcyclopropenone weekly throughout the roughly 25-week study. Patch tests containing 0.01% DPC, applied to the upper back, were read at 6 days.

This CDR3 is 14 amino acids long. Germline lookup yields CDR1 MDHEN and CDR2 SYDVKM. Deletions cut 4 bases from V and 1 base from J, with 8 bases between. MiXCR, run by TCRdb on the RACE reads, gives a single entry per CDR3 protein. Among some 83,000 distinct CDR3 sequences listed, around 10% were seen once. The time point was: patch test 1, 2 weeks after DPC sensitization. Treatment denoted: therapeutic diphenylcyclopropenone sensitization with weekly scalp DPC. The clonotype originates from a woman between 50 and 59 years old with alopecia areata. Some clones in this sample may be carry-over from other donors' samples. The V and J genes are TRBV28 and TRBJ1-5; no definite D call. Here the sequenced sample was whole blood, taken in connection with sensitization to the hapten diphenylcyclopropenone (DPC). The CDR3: CASSSTVSNQPQHF. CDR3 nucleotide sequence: TGTGCCAGCAGTTCTACAGTCAGCAATCAGCCCCAGCATTTT.